This TCR beta chain was captured in a study of T-cell reconstitution after alpha-beta-depleted transplantation in children. Trimming took off 7 bases at V and 11 bases at J, with 14 bases between the two ends. The germline CDR1 and CDR2 sequences are SGHTA and FQGTGA. The CDR3 sequence is 11 residues long. Unique molecular identifiers were used to barcode this TCRbeta library. TCRdb recomputed calls from the PCR reads with MiXCR, one row per CDR3 protein. Of about 500,000 distinct CDR3 sequences listed, around a third are singletons. The source material was PBMCs from the stem cell graft donor, sampled from the stem cell graft. The sequence came from a human donor who donated a stem cell graft to a child with aplastic anemia. The J gene is TRBJ1-1, the V gene TRBV7-3; D is perhaps TRBD1 (5 bases). In nucleotides, the CDR3 is TGTGCCAGCATGTGGGGGACGAGGGCTTTCTTT. It yields the protein CASMWGTRAFF. Variable domain in full (rest from reference TRBV7-3 and TRBJ1-1): GAGVSQTPSNKVTEKGKYVELRCDPISGHTALYWYRQSLGQGPEFLIYFQGTGAADDSGLPNDRFFAVRPEGSVSTLKIQRTERGDSAVYLCASMWGTRAFFGQGTRLTVV.